This TCR beta chain was sequenced in a study of T cells after yellow fever vaccination. The V end lost 7 bases, the J end lost 1 base, and 24 bases lay between the germline ends. Per germline, CDR1 MNHEY and CDR2 SMNVEV (reference sequence). This CDR3 has 18 residues. This clonotype was observed a few times. A single record per CDR3 protein comes from TCRdb applying MiXCR to the 5' RACE reads. The sample shows about 260,000 distinct CDR3 sequences, 13% of them seen only once. V is TRBV27 and J is TRBJ2-3; possibly TRBD2 for D (6 bases). The material sequenced was CD4+ T cells sorted from PBMCs, taken 45 days after the yellow fever booster vaccination. The sequence was obtained from a man under 40 who received the YFV17D yellow fever vaccine. The CDR3 DNA follows: TGTGCCAGCAAGAGAACGCGCGGGAAGGTTGGGGGCACAGATACGCAGTATTTT. This sequence encodes CASKRTRGKVGGTDTQYF.